The 19 T cell receptor beta chains presented below share a single source sample, sequenced in a study of T cell repertoires in MIS-A myocarditis (dated by TCRdb to 2021 to 2024). The method behind the library was the immunoSEQ multiplex PCR assay. In TCRdb, the immuneACCESS table is reduced to in-frame sequences with V and J assigned. These tables do not hold every clone; where another copy was compared, an unresolved V gene accounts for under half, and the others remain unexplained. The sample table lists around 7,000 clones, 78% of them with a count of one. Of the sample, roughly 20% is held by the ten largest clones. Sequencing was done on a sample of right inferior lung lobe tissue obtained at autopsy. The source of these receptors is a man aged 18-30 years with fulminant myocarditis from multisystem inflammatory syndrome in adults (MIS-A) after COVID-19.

The genes are TRBV1 and TRBJ1-2. TRBV1 is marked as a pseudogene. CDR3 length: 12 residues. In DNA, the CDR3 is TGCACCAGCAGCCAAGAAACCCATGGCTACACCTTC. It translates to CTSSQETHGYTF.

The J gene is TRBJ2-2, the V gene TRBV28; the D is unclear. The V end lost 10 bases, the J end lost 5 bases, and 14 bases lay between the germline ends. CDR3 length equals 13 residues. Looked up from germline, CDR1 is MDHEN and CDR2 is SYDVKM. The CDR3 spells CATTPAFTGELFF. Here the CDR3 DNA reads TGTGCCACAACCCCGGCGTTTACCGGGGAGCTGTTTTTT.

The V and J genes are TRBV11-3 and TRBJ1-6; weak D call: TRBD1 (6 bases). Germline lookup yields CDR1 SGHNT and CDR2 YENEEA. This CDR3 spans 16 amino acids. The V end lost 2 bases, the J end lost 9 bases, and 17 bases lay between the germline ends. CDR3 DNA: TGTGCCAGCAGCTTACCCCGACAGGTTGACTTTTCACCCCTCCACTTT. It specifies CASSLPRQVDFSPLHF.

A few counts support this clone. Here the CDR3 reads CASVRGGEETQYF. CDR3 bases: TGTGCCAGCGTTCGGGGGGGGGAAGAGACCCAGTACTTC. This chain links TRBV6-5 with TRBJ2-5; 8 nucleotides align to TRBD2. CDR1 and CDR2 from the germline V gene are MNHEY and SVGAGI. J gave up 3 bases and V 8 bases, and 5 bases lay outside the gene matches. The CDR3 runs 13 residues.

The chain links TRBV24-1 to TRBJ1-2; a weak D match, TRBD1 (6 bases). Germline assignment: CDR1 KGHDR and CDR2 SFDVKD. The CDR3 extends over 13 amino acids. Trimming pared 3 bases from V and 6 bases from J, leaving 10 bases between. DNA of the CDR3: TGTGCCACCAGTGATCTACAGGGTAATGGCTACACCTTC. Translation gives CATSDLQGNGYTF.

Comment on this clone: A much larger clone is a single base away; this may be a read error. This rearrangement joins TRBV5-8 to TRBJ1-4; 8 bases are shared with TRBD1. The CDR3 loop spans 14 amino acids. Germline V gene lookup returns CDR1 SGHTS and CDR2 YDEGEE. Germline trimming cut 0 bases from V and 9 bases from J; bases unmatched to any gene: 4. CDR3 sequence: CASSLGQGSKKLFF. Written as DNA, the CDR3 is TGTGCCAGCAGCTTGGGACAGGGGTCTAAAAAACTGTTTTTT.

This chain uses TRBV7-2 with TRBJ1-1, with a tentative D call TRBD1 (6 bases). V gave up 1 base and J gave up 5 bases, with 11 bases separating them. CDR1 is SGHTA, CDR2 FQGNSA, per germline. The CDR3 loop spans 14 amino acids. The CDR3 coding sequence is TGTGCCAGCAGCTTAGGTCATACAGGGACTGAAGCTTTCTTT. Amino acid sequence: CASSLGHTGTEAFF.

CDR3 DNA: TGTGCCAGCAGCCTAGAGAAAGGGGCTGAAGCTTTCTTT. This codes for CASSLEKGAEAFF. V gene TRBV4-2 combines with J gene TRBJ1-1; D perhaps matches TRBD1 (5 bases). Per germline, CDR1 LGHNA and CDR2 YNFKEQ. Trimming took 4 bases from V and 6 from J, leaving 12 bases between them. The CDR3 covers 13 residues.

This clone was counted a single time. The V and J genes are TRBV10-3 and TRBJ1-5; D possibly corresponds to TRBD1 (6 bases). Germline CDR1 and CDR2: ENHRY and SYGVKD. The CDR3 loop spans 16 amino acids. V lost 3 bases and J lost 2, with 14 bases in between. This chain's CDR3 is CAISDSNRVGNQPQHF. CDR3 nucleotide sequence: TGTGCCATCAGTGATAGTAACAGGGTAGGCAATCAGCCCCAGCATTTT.

The V call is TRBV28, the J call TRBJ2-3; TRBD2 matches 7 bases. Germline lookup yields CDR1 MDHEN and CDR2 SYDVKM. This CDR3 is 16 amino acids long. J was trimmed by 0 bases and V by 4 bases; bases with no gene match: 7. CDR3 in DNA: TGTGCCAGCAGTTCGGCTAGCGGTACTAGCACAGATACGCAGTATTTT. This translates into CASSSASGTSTDTQYF.

The chain links TRBV6-2 or TRBV6-3 to TRBJ2-5; D remains ambiguous. V dropped 5 bases and J dropped 5 bases, with 12 bases sitting between them. Germline V gives CDR1 MNHEY, CDR2 SVGEGT. This CDR3 has 13 amino acids. CDR3 DNA: TGTGCCAGCAGTAAGACACGAGTGGAGACCCAGTACTTC. Protein: CASSKTRVETQYF.

This clone is judged medium-sized. This CDR3 is CASSQESGFLNYGYTF. Written as DNA, the CDR3 is TGTGCCAGCAGCCAAGAATCTGGTTTCCTTAACTATGGCTACACCTTC. V is TRBV3-1 (or the pseudogene TRBV3-2) and J is TRBJ1-2; D call uncertain. Germline V gene data show CDR1 as LGHDT and CDR2 as YNNKEL (reference sequence). The V and J ends lost 0 bases and 1 base respectively, with 12 bases between them. This CDR3 has 16 amino acids.

Only one count was recorded for this clone. The chain recombines TRBV5-1 with TRBJ1-1, with D possibly TRBD1 on 6 matching bases. V lost 1 base to trimming and J lost 7 bases, with 14 bases between them. This CDR3 has 14 residues. Germline values: CDR1 SGHRS, CDR2 YFSETQ. The CDR3 is CASSLSQGPYEAFF. The CDR3 nucleotides read TGCGCCAGCAGCTTGTCACAGGGACCCTATGAAGCTTTCTTT. The complete variable domain, with remaining parts taken from reference TRBV5-1 and TRBJ1-1, reads KAGVTQTPRYLIKTRGQQVTLSCSPISGHRSVSWYQQTPGQGLQFLFEYFSETQRNKGNFPGRFSGRQFSNSRSEMNVSTLELGDSALYLCASSLSQGPYEAFFGQGTRLTVV.

This chain joins TRBV15 and TRBJ2-7; D may correspond to TRBD1 or TRBD2 (5 bases each). Between the trimmed V and J ends, which lost 4 bases and 7 bases, there was a span of 17 bases. The CDR3 covers 14 residues. Germline CDR1 LNHNV, CDR2 YYDKDF (reference sequence). As DNA, the CDR3 is TGTGCCACCAGCAAAATTAGGGGAGATTGGGAGCAGTACTTC. Encoded protein: CATSKIRGDWEQYF.

This clone was observed a single time. The chain couples TRBV9 to TRBJ1-6; D call uncertain. Trimming left V 4 bases short and J 6 bases short, with 11 bases between. This CDR3 is 14 amino acids long. Germline lookup yields CDR1 SGDLS and CDR2 YYNGEE. In DNA form, the CDR3 reads TGTGCCAGCAGCCCCCAAGGAGGTAATTCACCCCTCCACTTT. Translated, it gives CASSPQGGNSPLHF.

V gene TRBV27 combines with J gene TRBJ2-1, with unresolved D. The germline V gene encodes CDR1 MNHEY and CDR2 SMNVEV (reference sequence). Deletions cut 6 bases from V and 3 bases from J, with 18 bases between. This CDR3 region has 16 residues. The CDR3 nucleotides read TGTGCCAGCAGCCTAACGGTAGGGCAGGTCTACAATGAGCAGTTCTTC. It translates to CASSLTVGQVYNEQFF.

The chain employs TRBV24-1 and TRBJ1-3; D is unclear. V was trimmed by 6 bases and J by 1 base, leaving 15 bases between them. Germline values: CDR1 KGHDR, CDR2 SFDVKD. The CDR3 sequence is 16 residues long. DNA for the CDR3: TGTGCCACCAGTTCAGCTTACGCGGATTCTGGAAACACCATATATTTT. Translation gives CATSSAYADSGNTIYF.

V gene TRBV9 combines with J gene TRBJ1-6; D unclear. Germline CDR1 SGDLS, CDR2 YYNGEE. V was cut by 2 bases and J by 5 bases, with 8 bases left in between. The CDR3 totals 14 residues. The CDR3, as DNA: TGTGCCAGCAGCGTGGGTGGGGATAATTCACCCCTCCACTTT. It codes for CASSVGGDNSPLHF.

This chain uses TRBV5-6 with TRBJ2-2; D may match TRBD1 or TRBD2 (5 bases each). Deletions cut 0 bases from V and 5 bases from J, with 11 bases between. This CDR3 is built from 15 residues. Per germline, CDR1 SGHDT and CDR2 YYEEEE. CDR3 amino acids: CASSLGGTVTGELFF. CDR3 DNA: TGTGCCAGCAGCTTGGGAGGGACGGTAACCGGGGAGCTGTTTTTT.